Each of the 32 T cell receptor beta chains below was sequenced from the same sample in a study of T cells in Graves' hyperthyroidism and ophthalmopathy. Amplification of TCR beta CDR3 regions used RNA as the template. The HTBI primer set was used in a first-round RT-PCR of the TCR CDR3. In TCRdb, the multiplex PCR reads were re-called with MiXCR into one record per CDR3 protein. Among approximately 400,000 distinct CDR3 sequences, roughly 14% were seen once, and the ten largest hold 25% to 30%. Source material: blood. The source of these receptors is a woman aged 18-29 years with Graves' hyperthyroidism that later progressed to Graves' ophthalmopathy.

The chain links TRBV5-1 to TRBJ1-1; unclear D gene. The CDR3 is 13 residues long. The germline V gene encodes CDR1 SGHRS and CDR2 YFSETQ. V lost 4 bases and J 4 bases, leaving 11 bases between the germline ends. The CDR3 reads CASSADGFTEAFF. The CDR3 DNA is TGCGCCAGCAGCGCGGACGGCTTCACTGAAGCTTTCTTT.

This clonotype was seen at least ten times. The rearrangement joins TRBV7-9 to TRBJ2-3; TRBD2 aligns across 10 bases. The CDR3 spans 16 residues. V was clipped by 4 bases and J by 2 bases; unmatched bases: 6. Germline lookup yields CDR1 SEHNR and CDR2 FQNEAQ (reference sequence). The CDR3 reads CASSSRTSGDTDTQYF. The CDR3 coding sequence is TGTGCCAGCAGCTCGAGGACTAGCGGAGACACAGATACGCAGTATTTT.

The V and J genes are TRBV20-1 and TRBJ1-3, with TRBD1 identical over 11 bases. This CDR3 has 14 amino acids. V lost 4 bases and J lost 8; bases outside the gene matches: 7. Germline CDR1 reads DFQATT; CDR2 reads SNEGSKA (reference sequence). The CDR3 sequence is CSAMDRGRGDTIYF. As DNA, the CDR3 is TGCAGTGCTATGGACAGGGGGCGGGGAGACACCATATATTTT.

This clonotype was recorded many times. The chain recombines TRBV6-2 or TRBV6-3 with TRBJ2-1; 8 bases are a match to TRBD2. V trimming: 4 bases; J trimming: 9 bases; junction bases outside the gene matches: 11. Germline CDR1 reads MNHEY; CDR2 reads SVGEGT. There are 15 residues in the CDR3. The CDR3: CASSFPCSGMCEQFF. CDR3 DNA sequence: TGTGCCAGCAGTTTTCCCTGTAGCGGGATGTGTGAGCAGTTCTTC.

This clonotype occurred many times. This chain connects TRBV7-2 to TRBJ2-1; possibly TRBD1 for D (7 bases). This CDR3 is built from 16 residues. CDR1 SGHTA and CDR2 FQGNSA come from the germline V gene. Trimming removed 7 bases from V and 5 bases from J, with 21 bases in between. CDR3 in amino acids: CASTPWRDRFNNEQFF. CDR3 DNA sequence: TGTGCCAGCACCCCTTGGAGGGACAGATTCAACAATGAGCAGTTCTTC.

Ten or more counts support this clonotype. This chain links TRBV6-5 with TRBJ2-1, with TRBD2 as a possible D gene (5 bases). CDR3 length equals 14 residues. V lost 5 bases and J 5 bases, leaving 13 bases between the germline ends. The germline V gene encodes CDR1 MNHEY and CDR2 SVGAGI. The CDR3 coding sequence is TGTGCCAGCAGTCCCCAGGAGGCGGACAATGAGCAGTTCTTC. Residues: CASSPQEADNEQFF.

This clonotype was seen many times. The rearrangement uses TRBV28 and TRBJ1-4; TRBD1 matches 7 bases. This CDR3 has 14 amino acids. The trim removed 3 bases at V and 7 bases at J, leaving 5 bases unmatched. The germline V gene has CDR1 MDHEN and CDR2 SYDVKM. This CDR3 is CASSLNRGAEKLFF. CDR3 nucleotides: TGTGCCAGCAGTTTGAACAGGGGTGCTGAAAAACTGTTTTTT.

In its sample, this clonotype was seen many times. This chain uses TRBV6-1 with TRBJ2-6; 9 bases are shared with TRBD2. V lost 7 bases and J lost 7; bases outside the gene matches: 11. Germline V gene sequence: CDR1 MNHNS, CDR2 SASEGT. This CDR3 region has 16 residues. CDR3 DNA: TGTGCCAGCACCAACGGCCCAGCGGGAGGTGCCAACGTCCTGACTTTC. Translating gives CASTNGPAGGANVLTF.

The sample holds a few counts of this clonotype. The chain is built from TRBV4-1 and TRBJ2-5; D is ambiguous. V dropped 2 bases and J dropped 2 bases, with 12 bases sitting between them. The V gene's germline CDR1 is MGHRA and CDR2 YSYEKL. The CDR3 sequence is 15 residues long. CDR3 coding DNA: TGCGCCAGCAGCCAATTCTCACAGTCGCAAGAGACCCAGTACTTC. This sequence encodes CASSQFSQSQETQYF.

This clonotype was observed many times. The chain carries TRBV2 and TRBJ1-5; the D is unclear. Germline V gives CDR1 SNHLY, CDR2 FYNNEI. The germline V and J ends were trimmed by 7 bases and 2 bases, with 12 bases remaining between them. This CDR3 contains 14 residues. The CDR3 here is CASKEDGRNQPQHF. CDR3 DNA sequence: TGTGCCAGCAAGGAGGACGGTCGCAATCAGCCCCAGCATTTT.

V and J are TRBV25-1 and TRBJ2-5; the D is unclear. The CDR3 covers 13 residues. From germline, CDR1 is MGHDK and CDR2 SYGVNS. V lost 6 bases, J lost 8 bases, and 16 bases lay in between. The CDR3: CASSKTGDRTQYF. The CDR3, as DNA: TGTGCCAGCAGCAAAACCGGAGACCGCACCCAGTACTTC.

This clonotype showed up many times. The chain links TRBV11-2 to TRBJ2-7, with D perhaps being TRBD1 or TRBD2 (5 bases each). The germline gives CDR1 SGHAT, CDR2 FQNNGV. V lost 5 bases and J lost 2, with 10 bases in between. The CDR3 has 13 amino acids. The CDR3 region is CASSRRDAYEQYF. CDR3 nucleotides: TGTGCCAGCAGCCGCCGGGACGCCTACGAGCAGTACTTC.

The table lists this clonotype with a few counts. The rearrangement uses TRBV19 and TRBJ2-1, with 8 bases identical to TRBD2. Germline loops: CDR1 LNHDA, CDR2 SQIVND (reference sequence). The length of the CDR3 is 13 residues. J was trimmed by 7 bases and V by 6 bases; bases with no gene match: 5. CDR3 region: CASRQRESNEQFF. CDR3 bases: TGTGCCAGTAGGCAGCGGGAGTCTAATGAGCAGTTCTTC.

This clonotype was detected only a few times. CDR3 region: CASRPDRLQETQYF. CDR3 DNA sequence: TGTGCCAGCAGACCCGACAGGCTCCAAGAGACCCAGTACTTC. The V call is TRBV6-1, the J call TRBJ2-5, with D maybe TRBD1 (6 bases). Looked up from germline, CDR1 is MNHNS and CDR2 is SASEGT. Trimming took 6 bases from V and 1 from J, leaving 12 bases between them. This CDR3 is 14 amino acids long.

This clonotype has a handful of counts. At one of its ends the junction is not consistent with the germline gene, which may arise from a read error. The V and J genes are TRBV6-1 and TRBJ2-7; weak D call: TRBD1 (6 bases). In germline, CDR1 is MNHNS, CDR2 SASEGT. The CDR3 runs 13 residues. In DNA, the CDR3 is TGTCCCAGCAGACCCGACAGGAACTACGAGCAGTACTTC. Protein sequence: CPSRPDRNYEQYF.

The rearrangement links TRBV30 to TRBJ2-7; perhaps TRBD1 as D (6 bases). The CDR3 spans 16 residues. Germline CDR1 and CDR2: GTSNPN and SVGIG (reference sequence). V lost 0 bases and J 2 bases, leaving 17 bases between the germline ends. The CDR3 DNA sequence: TGTGCCTGGAGTGTACGGTCTTCAACAGGGACCTACGAGCAGTACTTC. Encoded protein: CAWSVRSSTGTYEQYF.

This clonotype has at least ten counts. The V call is TRBV3-1, the J call TRBJ2-7; no definite D call. The germline V gene has CDR1 LGHDT and CDR2 YNNKEL (reference sequence). The V and J ends lost 0 bases and 1 base respectively, with 7 bases between them. The CDR3 length is 14 residues. CDR3 in amino acids: CASSQDTDSYEQYF. The CDR3 nucleotides are TGTGCCAGCAGCCAAGATACGGATTCCTACGAGCAGTACTTC.

The chain is built from TRBV27 and TRBJ1-2; D perhaps matches TRBD1 (5 bases). The germline V gene encodes CDR1 MNHEY and CDR2 SMNVEV (reference sequence). The CDR3 runs 13 residues. V was shortened by 10 bases and J by 6 bases, with 18 bases between the two germline ends. CDR3 region: CATSAGSLDGYTF. The CDR3 region has the DNA TGTGCCACCAGCGCAGGGAGCCTGGATGGCTACACCTTC.

This clonotype has a count of ten or more. The chain employs TRBV27 and TRBJ1-5, with 8 bases fitting TRBD1. V shed 5 bases, J shed 5 bases, and the junction held 8 bases outside the gene matches. The CDR3 extends over 15 amino acids. Germline V gives CDR1 MNHEY, CDR2 SMNVEV (reference sequence). CDR3 amino acids: CASSPTGTGHQPQHF. The CDR3 bases are TGTGCCAGCAGTCCAACCGGGACAGGTCATCAGCCCCAGCATTTT.

The chain's CDR3 is CSAVKNIQYF. In DNA form, the CDR3 reads TGCAGTGCTGTTAAAAACATTCAGTACTTC. V gene TRBV20-1 combines with J gene TRBJ2-4; no clear D gene. The CDR3 sequence is 10 residues long. Trimming left V 5 bases short and J 4 bases short, with 3 bases between. Germline CDR1 reads DFQATT; CDR2 reads SNEGSKA (reference sequence).

This chain links TRBV25-1 with TRBJ1-3; D ambiguous. Germline CDR1 reads MGHDK; CDR2 reads SYGVNS. This CDR3 spans 14 amino acids. V shed 4 bases and J shed 0 bases, with 7 bases lying between them. The chain's CDR3 is CASSGLDSGNTIYF. Written as DNA, the CDR3 is TGTGCCAGCAGTGGATTAGACTCTGGAAACACCATATATTTT.

The chain carries TRBV18 and TRBJ1-6, with TRBD1 matching over 8 bases. Germline V CDR1 and CDR2: KGHSH, LQKENI. The junction had 13 bases not matched to a gene; V was cut back by 6 bases and J by 9 bases. The CDR3 has 16 residues. The CDR3 loop reads CASSLNLGQDSSPLHF. The DNA of the CDR3 is TGTGCCAGCTCGCTCAACCTGGGACAGGACAGTTCACCCCTCCACTTT.

A word on this clonotype: Here the CDR3 omits its conserved ending phenylalanine or tryptophan, so a read error is the likely source. The chain combines TRBV2 with TRBJ2-7; D is perhaps TRBD2 (8 bases). The ends were cut back, 2 bases at V and 6 bases at J, with 14 bases in the middle. The CDR3 is made up of 14 amino acids. Germline V gene lookup returns CDR1 SNHLY and CDR2 FYNNEI. The CDR3 is CASSETGGGVEQYL. The CDR3 bases are TGTGCCAGCAGTGAAACGGGAGGGGGCGTCGAGCAGTACCTC.

This clonotype was seen many times. The V call is TRBV2, the J call TRBJ2-3; TRBD2 agrees at 11 bases. The V segment lost 11 bases and the J segment 4 bases; nucleotides outside the gene matches: 8. CDR1 is SNHLY and CDR2 is FYNNEI in the germline V gene. This CDR3 has 14 amino acids. The CDR3 region is CASLAGGPADTQYF. The CDR3, as DNA: TGTGCCTCATTAGCGGGAGGGCCAGCAGATACGCAGTATTTT. The complete variable domain, with remaining parts taken from reference TRBV2 and TRBJ2-3, reads EPEVTQTPSHQVTQMGQEVILRCVPISNHLYFYWYRQILGQKVEFLVSFYNNEISEKSEIFDDQFSVERPDGSNFTLKIRSTKLEDSAMYFCASLAGGPADTQYFGPGTRLTVL.

This clonotype was seen at least ten times. The V gene is TRBV2, the J gene TRBJ2-1, with TRBD1 identical over 9 bases. Trimming removed 2 bases from V and 4 bases from J; junction bases left unmatched: 6. This CDR3 has 16 residues. The germline CDR1 and CDR2 sequences are SNHLY and FYNNEI. CDR3 sequence (DNA): TGTGCCAGCAGTGAATACCCGGGACAGGGTTACAATGAGCAGTTCTTC. Translating it yields CASSEYPGQGYNEQFF.

This clonotype was found a few times. The rearrangement uses TRBV27 and TRBJ2-2; TRBD2 agrees at 13 bases. The CDR3 covers 18 residues. The germline gives CDR1 MNHEY, CDR2 SMNVEV (reference sequence). Trimming took 5 bases from V and 3 from J; bases not matched to a gene: 9. CDR3 nucleotide sequence: TGTGCCAGCAGTGCGTCTTTACTAGCGGGAGGGCACACCGGGGAGCTGTTTTTT. This sequence encodes CASSASLLAGGHTGELFF.

The rearrangement links TRBV3-1 to TRBJ2-7; TRBD2 might be the D (6 bases). Germline lookup yields CDR1 LGHDT and CDR2 YNNKEL (reference sequence). The CDR3 has 15 amino acids. V was shortened by 1 base and J by 2 bases, with 12 bases between the two germline ends. CDR3 sequence (DNA): TGTGCCAGCAGCCAAGGCGCGACTAGTACCTACGAGCAGTACTTC. Translating it yields CASSQGATSTYEQYF.

The chain has TRBV5-1 and TRBJ2-1; tentatively, D is TRBD2 (6 bases). Trimming took off 5 bases at V and 6 bases at J, with 18 bases between the two ends. Looked up from germline, CDR1 is SGHRS and CDR2 is YFSETQ. CDR3 length: 15 amino acids. The CDR3 nucleotides read TGCGCCAGCAGTCAAGCGGGTGCCCCCTTCAATGAGCAGTTCTTC. Residues: CASSQAGAPFNEQFF.

This clonotype was seen many times. This sequence joins TRBV28 and TRBJ2-1, with D maybe TRBD2 (5 bases). The V end lost 8 bases, the J end lost 6 bases, and 11 bases lay between the germline ends. Germline V gene sequence: CDR1 MDHEN, CDR2 SYDVKM. CDR3 size: 12 residues. In nucleotides, the CDR3 is TGTGCCAGCTTAAGAGGGTCCAATGAGCAGTTCTTC. This gives the protein CASLRGSNEQFF.

The chain employs TRBV7-2 and TRBJ1-1, with TRBD1 matching 10 bases. Germline CDR1 SGHTA, CDR2 FQGNSA. The trim removed 4 bases at V and 6 bases at J, leaving 5 bases unmatched. CDR3 length: 14 residues. The CDR3 loop is CASSSGTGASEAFF. CDR3 in DNA: TGTGCCAGCAGCTCCGGGACAGGGGCATCTGAAGCTTTCTTT.

The sample holds many counts of this clonotype. The gene calls are TRBV7-2 and TRBJ2-1; 7 nucleotides agree with TRBD2. Unmatched junction bases numbered 10, after V lost 4 bases and J lost 10 bases. CDR3 size: 14 residues. Looked up from germline, CDR1 is SGHTA and CDR2 is FQGNSA. The CDR3: CASSSGRATTEQFF. CDR3 bases: TGTGCCAGCAGCTCTGGGAGGGCTACCACCGAGCAGTTCTTC.

This clonotype was seen a few times. This chain joins TRBV5-6 and TRBJ2-3; the D call may be TRBD1 or TRBD2 (5 bases each). The CDR3 has 14 residues. The V end lost 4 bases, the J end lost 4 bases, and 13 bases lay between the germline ends. CDR1 and CDR2 (germline): SGHDT, YYEEEE. CDR3 region: CASSPGRFPDTQYF. CDR3 nucleotide sequence: TGTGCCAGCAGCCCGGGACGGTTTCCAGATACGCAGTATTTT.